Presented here are 29 T cell receptor beta chains from one specimen sequenced in a study of OX40 agonist ivuxolimab in advanced cancers. Data came from immunoSEQ multiplex PCR; TCRdb stores just in-frame clones and leaves some out. Altogether around 75,000 clones are present, around nine tenths being singletons, with the ten largest covering 2% to 2.5%. Sequencing used CD4+ or CD8+ T cells sorted from blood, obtained in a trial of the OX40 agonist ivuxolimab. The receptors derive from an adult with an advanced solid tumor such as melanoma, head and neck, liver or kidney cancer.

The chain recombines TRBV5-1 with TRBJ2-1; TRBD1 might be the D (6 bases). CDR1 is SGHRS, CDR2 YFSETQ, per germline. CDR3 length: 15 residues. V gave up 3 bases and J gave up 8 bases, with 18 bases separating them. The CDR3 loop is CASSSGQPLGDEQFF. The DNA for the CDR3 is TGCGCCAGCAGCTCCGGACAGCCTTTAGGCGATGAGCAGTTCTTC.

The chain joins TRBV19 to TRBJ1-2; D gene ambiguous. Between the trimmed V and J ends, which lost 4 bases and 0 bases, there was a span of 9 bases. There are 14 residues in the CDR3. Germline-derived CDR1 and CDR2 are LNHDA and SQIVND (reference sequence). The CDR3 nucleotides are TGTGCCAGTAGTAAAAGACGGGCTAACTATGGCTACACCTTC. Its protein product is CASSKRRANYGYTF.

This chain connects TRBV25-1 to TRBJ1-5; perhaps TRBD1 as D (5 bases). Per germline, CDR1 MGHDK and CDR2 SYGVNS. The CDR3 sequence is 15 residues long. V lost 8 bases and J lost 1, with 15 bases in between. CDR3 nucleotide sequence: TGTGCCAGCCAAAGCGGGGGGGGGAGCAATCAGCCCCAGCATTTT. It codes for CASQSGGGSNQPQHF.

This sequence joins TRBV7-6 and TRBJ1-6, with D possibly TRBD1 on 5 matching bases. The germline V and J ends were trimmed by 1 base and 3 bases, with 7 bases remaining between them. CDR3 length: 15 residues. The germline V gene encodes CDR1 SGHVS and CDR2 FNYEAQ. The CDR3 loop is CASSLGGSYNSPLHF. The CDR3, as DNA: TGTGCCAGCAGCTTAGGGGGGAGCTATAATTCACCCCTCCACTTT. Full variable domain (missing parts from reference TRBV7-6 and TRBJ1-6): GAGVSQSPRYKVTKRGQDVALRCDPISGHVSLYWYRQALGQGPEFLTYFNYEAQQDKSGLPNDRFSAERPEGSISTLTIQRTEQRDSAMYRCASSLGGSYNSPLHFGNGTRLTVT.

The chain links TRBV28 to TRBJ2-7, with 7 nucleotides matching TRBD1. This CDR3 has 14 residues. Germline V gene data show CDR1 as MDHEN and CDR2 as SYDVKM. After removal of 5 bases from V and 2 bases from J, the junction contained 6 bases not matched to a gene. The CDR3 loop is CASSKGGFTYEQYF. In DNA form, the CDR3 reads TGTGCCAGCAGTAAAGGGGGCTTTACCTACGAGCAGTACTTC.

The chain is built from TRBV28 and TRBJ2-6; D call uncertain. V was shortened by 5 bases and J by 0 bases, with 5 bases between the two germline ends. CDR3 length equals 14 residues. Germline V gene lookup returns CDR1 MDHEN and CDR2 SYDVKM. In nucleotides, the CDR3 is TGTGCCAGCAGTACCGCCTCTGGGGCCAACGTCCTGACTTTC. Protein product: CASSTASGANVLTF.

The chain joins TRBV2 to TRBJ2-5; D is tentatively TRBD1 or TRBD2 (6 bases each). Germline V gene sequence: CDR1 SNHLY, CDR2 FYNNEI. The CDR3 sequence is 11 residues long. Trimming removed 10 bases from V and 5 bases from J, with 11 bases in between. The CDR3 sequence is CATTGAETQYF. Here the CDR3 DNA reads TGTGCCACAACGGGGGCCGAGACCCAGTACTTC.

This clone was observed once. The chain couples TRBV29-1 to TRBJ1-1; D might be TRBD1 (6 bases). CDR3 length: 14 amino acids. V was shortened by 8 bases and J by 1 base, with 17 bases between the two germline ends. Germline V gives CDR1 SQVTM, CDR2 ANQGSEA. CDR3 nucleotide sequence: TGCAGCTCCCGAGGGGGGGGCAGGAACACTGAAGCTTTCTTT. Translated, it gives CSSRGGGRNTEAFF.

The chain combines TRBV4-2 with TRBJ2-3; a weak D match, TRBD2 (6 bases). Trimming stripped 0 bases from V and 2 bases from J, with 21 bases between. The CDR3 is 19 amino acids. Germline CDR1 LGHNA, CDR2 YNFKEQ. The CDR3 bases are TGTGCCAGCAGCCAAGAACGGACTATATCGGCGGTTTCCACAGATACGCAGTATTTT. Amino acids: CASSQERTISAVSTDTQYF.

The J gene is TRBJ2-5, the V gene TRBV30; weak D call: TRBD1 (8 bases). CDR1 is GTSNPN and CDR2 is SVGIG in the germline V gene (reference sequence). Trimming pared 2 bases from V and 5 bases from J, leaving 12 bases between. The CDR3 loop spans 13 amino acids. The CDR3 region has the DNA TGTGCCTGGAGTAAACAGGGGGGGGAGACCCAGTACTTC. It codes for CAWSKQGGETQYF.

V usage is TRBV6-1 and J usage is TRBJ2-1; 7 bases match TRBD1. This CDR3 has 14 amino acids. Losses at the gene ends were 7 bases for V and 0 bases for J; bases not matched to a gene: 3. CDR1 MNHNS and CDR2 SASEGT come from the germline V gene. The CDR3 coding sequence is TGTGCCAGCACCCCAGGGGGCTCCTACAATGAGCAGTTCTTC. The encoded protein is CASTPGGSYNEQFF.

The rearrangement joins TRBV6-1 to TRBJ2-3; TRBD2 matches at 12 bases. CDR3 size: 15 residues. Unmatched junction bases numbered 2, after V lost 3 bases and J lost 4 bases. Germline V gene lookup returns CDR1 MNHNS and CDR2 SASEGT. CDR3 region: CASSDLAGGADTQYF. The DNA of the CDR3 is TGTGCCAGCAGTGACCTAGCGGGGGGGGCAGATACGCAGTATTTT.

The chain has TRBV5-1 and TRBJ1-1; a weak D match, TRBD1 (5 bases). The germline V gene encodes CDR1 SGHRS and CDR2 YFSETQ. CDR3 size: 17 residues. Trimming left V 0 bases short and J 3 bases short, with 18 bases between. The CDR3 region has the DNA TGCGCCAGCAGCTTGGCCGGCGGGGACCCGGGGGACACTGAAGCTTTCTTT. Translation gives CASSLAGGDPGDTEAFF.

This chain links TRBV18 with TRBJ2-7; tentatively, D is TRBD1 (6 bases). Germline lookup yields CDR1 KGHSH and CDR2 LQKENI. The V end was cut by 2 bases, the J end by 5 bases, with 10 bases between. The CDR3 has 13 residues. For the CDR3, the DNA is TGTGCCAGCTCACCAACAGGGAGAAACGAGCAGTACTTC. Protein: CASSPTGRNEQYF.

V gene TRBV5-6 combines with J gene TRBJ1-5; 7 bases align to TRBD1. Per the germline V gene, CDR1 is SGHDT and CDR2 is YYEEEE. This CDR3 comprises 15 residues. V dropped 7 bases and J dropped 4; count of bases not matched to a gene: 11. The CDR3 reads CASQLSGGLNQPQHF. CDR3 DNA: TGTGCCAGCCAGTTGTCAGGGGGACTGAATCAGCCCCAGCATTTT.

The V and J genes are TRBV6-5 and TRBJ2-3, with TRBD2 identical over 9 bases. Germline CDR1 MNHEY, CDR2 SVGAGI. V lost 5 bases to trimming and J lost 5 bases; unmatched junction nucleotides: 8. The CDR3 contains 15 residues. CDR3 nucleotide sequence: TGTGCCAGCAGTCCGCCAGGAGCGGGAGGAGATACGCAGTATTTT. As protein: CASSPPGAGGDTQYF.

This chain uses TRBV28 with TRBJ2-7, with D tentatively TRBD1 (5 bases). CDR3 length: 14 residues. Trimming removed 0 bases at V and 1 base at J, with 7 bases between. Germline V gives CDR1 MDHEN, CDR2 SYDVKM. CDR3 DNA sequence: TGTGCCAGCAGTTTATGGCAGGGATCCTACGAGCAGTACTTC. Translated: CASSLWQGSYEQYF.

The V and J genes are TRBV5-1 and TRBJ2-5; 7 nucleotides agree with TRBD1. The junction had 4 bases not matched to a gene; V was cut back by 4 bases and J by 4 bases. From germline, CDR1 is SGHRS and CDR2 YFSETQ. There are 13 residues in the CDR3. The DNA of the CDR3 is TGCGCCAGCAGCCAACAGGGGCGAGAGACCCAGTACTTC. Residues: CASSQQGRETQYF.

This chain links TRBV11-3 with TRBJ2-5, with 7 bases aligning to TRBD1. CDR1 SGHNT and CDR2 YENEEA come from the germline V gene. The J segment lost 6 bases and the V segment lost 3 bases, leaving 7 bases of the junction unmatched. The CDR3 is made up of 14 amino acids. The CDR3, as DNA: TGTGCCAGCAGCTTCGGGACAGCGGACCAGACCCAGTACTTC. Translated: CASSFGTADQTQYF.

The chain joins TRBV28 to TRBJ2-1, with 10 bases lining up with TRBD2. Germline trimming cut 6 bases from V and 8 bases from J; bases unmatched to any gene: 10. This CDR3 spans 15 amino acids. CDR1 is MDHEN, CDR2 SYDVKM, per germline. CDR3 amino acids: CASSYTSGEFDEQFF. In nucleotides, the CDR3 is TGTGCCAGCAGCTATACTAGCGGGGAGTTTGATGAGCAGTTCTTC.

The chain uses TRBV28 and TRBJ2-5; D perhaps matches TRBD2 (6 bases). V was clipped by 6 bases and J by 2 bases, with 7 bases between them. Looked up from germline, CDR1 is MDHEN and CDR2 is SYDVKM. The CDR3 has 12 amino acids. CDR3 in DNA: TGTGCCAGCAGGGGACTGCAAGAGACCCAGTACTTC. It codes for CASRGLQETQYF.

The table lists this clone with a count of one. V usage is TRBV29-1 and J usage is TRBJ2-5; no definite D call. The V and J ends lost 2 bases and 3 bases respectively, with 1 base between them. CDR1 SQVTM and CDR2 ANQGSEA come from the germline V gene. This CDR3 is built from 10 residues. In DNA, the CDR3 is TGCAGCGTTGAAAAAGAGACCCAGTACTTC. Protein product: CSVEKETQYF.

This chain joins TRBV2 and TRBJ2-7; 9 bases fit TRBD2. CDR3 length: 14 amino acids. V lost 6 bases to trimming and J lost 3 bases; unmatched junction nucleotides: 6. Looked up from germline, CDR1 is SNHLY and CDR2 is FYNNEI. The CDR3 reads CASRLAGAFYEQYF. The DNA for the CDR3 is TGTGCCAGCAGGTTAGCGGGGGCTTTCTACGAGCAGTACTTC.

This chain uses TRBV28 with TRBJ2-5; TRBD2 matches at 9 bases. This CDR3 contains 16 residues. In germline, CDR1 is MDHEN, CDR2 SYDVKM. V was pared by 3 bases and J by 2 bases, with 7 bases of the junction left unmatched. In nucleotides, the CDR3 is TGTGCCAGCAGTTTTCCCCCCCTAGCGGGGCAAGAGACCCAGTACTTC. Protein sequence: CASSFPPLAGQETQYF.

The J gene is TRBJ2-5, the V gene TRBV5-1; D possibly corresponds to TRBD2 (6 bases). CDR1 and CDR2 (germline): SGHRS, YFSETQ. The CDR3 has 15 residues. V lost 0 bases and J 0 bases, leaving 9 bases between the germline ends. CDR3 in amino acids: CASSLGLGNQETQYF. CDR3 bases: TGCGCCAGCAGCTTGGGACTAGGGAACCAAGAGACCCAGTACTTC. The full variable domain, with the rest looked up from reference TRBV5-1 and TRBJ2-5, is KAGVTQTPRYLIKTRGQQVTLSCSPISGHRSVSWYQQTPGQGLQFLFEYFSETQRNKGNFPGRFSGRQFSNSRSEMNVSTLELGDSALYLCASSLGLGNQETQYFGPGTRLLVL.

This chain links TRBV7-9 with TRBJ2-7, with 8 bases identical to TRBD2. The J segment lost 7 bases and the V segment lost 4 bases, leaving 9 bases of the junction unmatched. The CDR3 extends over 14 amino acids. Germline V lookup: CDR1 SEHNR, CDR2 FQNEAQ (reference sequence). CDR3 in DNA: TGTGCCAGCAGCTCCTCAGGAGCGGGAGCTGAGCAGTACTTC. Its translation: CASSSSGAGAEQYF.

The rearrangement joins TRBV18 to TRBJ2-1, with 8 bases that match TRBD2. Looked up from germline, CDR1 is KGHSH and CDR2 is LQKENI. V gave up 3 bases and J gave up 4 bases; unmatched junction bases: 5. The CDR3 spans 15 residues. This chain's CDR3 is CASSPGTSAYNEQFF. CDR3 DNA: TGTGCCAGCTCACCCGGGACTAGTGCGTACAATGAGCAGTTCTTC.

The chain carries TRBV5-5 and TRBJ1-4; D remains unclear. V gave up 4 bases and J gave up 2 bases, with 9 bases separating them. The CDR3 runs to 14 residues. Germline CDR1 and CDR2: SGHKS and YYEKEE (reference sequence). Here the CDR3 DNA reads TGTGCCAGCAGCGAAGGGTTTACTAATGAAAAACTGTTTTTT. Amino acids: CASSEGFTNEKLFF.

The genes are TRBV5-4 and TRBJ2-5; D remains unclear. This CDR3 contains 12 residues. The germline V and J ends were trimmed by 4 bases and 5 bases, with 9 bases remaining between them. Germline lookup yields CDR1 SGHNT and CDR2 YYREEE (reference sequence). Here the CDR3 reads CASSRFSETQYF. The CDR3, as DNA: TGTGCCAGCAGCAGATTTTCCGAGACCCAGTACTTC.